This T cell receptor (beta chain) is from a study of CD8+ T cells in alopecia areata. Study findings and constraints: For patients receiving tofacitinib, scalp clonality and expanded CD8+ clones among the top 100 significantly decreased. Elevated clonality characterized lesional scalp relative to normal scalp, particularly in alopecia totalis/universalis. Mice gave a clearer picture of TCR sharing than patients did, possibly for HLA-related reasons.

Comment on this clone: The antigen remains unidentified.

The authors extracted RNA and reverse transcribed it into cDNA as the sequencing template. Some clones are missing from TCRdb's copy, which holds only in-frame ones; the method was immunoSEQ multiplex PCR. The data contain over 150,000 clones, around 60% of them seen just once; the ten biggest clones take up over 12%. As to treatment: oral pan-JAK inhibitor, 5-10 mg twice daily. Alopecia areata patients provided lesional scalp punch biopsies and peripheral blood. This receptor was identified in a human donor with alopecia areata. The source was CD4+ T cells sorted from blood, collected at week 24, from a patient treated with tofacitinib.

CDR3 bases: TGTGCCAGCAGCTCTTGGACAGGCGGAGTGTCCAAGGGGGGCTACACCTTC. The encoded protein is CASSSWTGGVSKGGYTF. The rearrangement links TRBV7-8 to TRBJ1-2, with 7 bases matching TRBD1. Trimming at V came to 4 bases and at J to 8 bases, leaving 19 bases not matched to a gene. The germline V gene encodes CDR1 SGHVS and CDR2 FQNEAQ. The CDR3 is 17 amino acids.